Presented here are 13 T cell receptor beta chains from one specimen sequenced in a study of T cell clonotyping in hematopoietic cell transplantation. TCRdb's copy holds only in-frame clones and misses some; the assay was immunoSEQ multiplex PCR. The sample records about 6,800 clones, nearly 99% being singletons. The material sequenced was PBMCs, taken 30 days after allogeneic stem cell transplant. The receptor source for this set is a male patient aged 55 to 69 who had an allogeneic stem cell transplant from a related donor, so the T cells may come from the graft donor. Some clones in this sample may be carry-over from other donors' samples.

This chain joins TRBV28 and TRBJ1-5; D might be TRBD1 (5 bases). With 5 bases removed from V and 2 bases from J, the gap between germline ends came to 16 bases. CDR1 and CDR2 from the germline V gene are MDHEN and SYDVKM. This CDR3 region has 16 residues. The CDR3 region is CASSQRGGVGNQPQHF. CDR3 coding DNA: TGTGCCAGCAGTCAAAGGGGCGGGGTTGGCAATCAGCCCCAGCATTTT.

The table lists this clone with a count of one. The V gene is TRBV5-6, the J gene TRBJ2-1, with TRBD2 identical over 10 bases. The CDR3 is 15 residues long. Germline V lookup: CDR1 SGHDT, CDR2 YYEEEE. After removal of 6 bases from V and 3 bases from J, the junction contained 6 bases not matched to a gene. CDR3 nucleotides: TGTGCCAGCACCTGGACTAGCGGAAGCTACAATGAGCAGTTCTTC. Its protein is CASTWTSGSYNEQFF.

J is TRBJ2-5 and V is TRBV11-2; D could derive from TRBD1 or TRBD2 (6 bases each). This CDR3 is 16 amino acids long. The V end was cut by 3 bases, the J end by 4 bases, with 18 bases between. CDR1 is SGHAT, CDR2 FQNNGV, per germline. The CDR3 region is CASSFGPPGAGETQYF. In nucleotides, the CDR3 is TGTGCCAGCAGCTTCGGTCCACCGGGGGCAGGAGAGACCCAGTACTTC. Full variable domain (remainder filled in from reference TRBV11-2 and TRBJ2-5): EAGVAQSPRYKIIEKRQSVAFWCNPISGHATLYWYQQILGQGPKLLIQFQNNGVVDDSQLPKDRFSAERLKGVDSTLKIQPAKLEDSAVYLCASSFGPPGAGETQYFGPGTRLLVL.

V is TRBV19 and J is TRBJ2-3, with a weak D call TRBD2 (6 bases). The CDR3 has 14 amino acids. Germline CDR1 is LNHDA and CDR2 is SQIVND (reference sequence). V lost 6 bases and J lost 3, with 13 bases in between. The DNA for the CDR3 is TGTGCCAGTAGGCTAGCGCTAGAAACAGATACGCAGTATTTT. Translation gives CASRLALETDTQYF.

The chain carries TRBV19 and TRBJ2-1; the D gene could be TRBD1 or TRBD2 (5 bases each). Per the germline V gene, CDR1 is LNHDA and CDR2 is SQIVND (reference sequence). V was pared by 1 base and J by 3 bases, with 16 bases between. The CDR3 consists of 17 residues. CDR3 nucleotides: TGTGCCAGTAGTATAGCAGGACTGGGGCTTCTCTACAATGAGCAGTTCTTC. Protein product: CASSIAGLGLLYNEQFF.

This chain uses TRBV4-1 with TRBJ2-6, with no clear D. CDR3 length equals 18 residues. Deletions cut 3 bases from V and 2 bases from J, with 17 bases between. Germline-derived CDR1 and CDR2 are MGHRA and YSYEKL. The CDR3 nucleotides are TGCGCCAGCAGCCATCCCAGGACCCTTACCCCTGGGGCCAACGTCCTGACTTTC. It translates to CASSHPRTLTPGANVLTF.

The chain employs TRBV5-6 and TRBJ2-7, with D perhaps matching TRBD2 (5 bases). Germline values: CDR1 SGHDT, CDR2 YYEEEE. This CDR3 spans 18 amino acids. Trimming cost V 1 base and J 1 base, with 21 bases left between them. This CDR3 is CASSLLLTTLQRSYEQYF. The DNA of the CDR3 is TGTGCCAGCAGCTTGCTGTTGACCACTTTACAGCGGTCCTACGAGCAGTACTTC.

The chain links TRBV28 to TRBJ1-4; D gene ambiguous. The CDR3 runs 14 residues. The V gene's germline CDR1 is MDHEN and CDR2 SYDVKM. Trimming removed 3 bases at V and 4 bases at J, with 9 bases between. In DNA, the CDR3 is TGTGCCAGCAGTTTCTCGCGGGGTAATGAAAAACTGTTTTTT. Its protein is CASSFSRGNEKLFF.

V and J are TRBV27 and TRBJ2-6; D is unresolved. The length of the CDR3 is 16 residues. V lost 7 bases, J lost 2 bases, and 15 bases lay in between. Germline V gene data show CDR1 as MNHEY and CDR2 as SMNVEV (reference sequence). CDR3 region: CASTPLRQTGANVLTF. CDR3 nucleotides: TGTGCCAGCACTCCTCTTAGGCAAACTGGGGCCAACGTCCTGACTTTC.

The rearrangement joins TRBV9 to TRBJ2-7, with D possibly matching TRBD2 (6 bases). CDR1 SGDLS and CDR2 YYNGEE come from the germline V gene. The CDR3 is 14 amino acids. V gave up 3 bases and J gave up 2 bases, with 12 bases separating them. CDR3 loop: CASSAGEAAYEQYF. The CDR3 DNA reads as TGTGCCAGCAGCGCCGGGGAGGCCGCCTACGAGCAGTACTTC.

The V and J genes are TRBV11-2 and TRBJ1-5; maybe TRBD1 (6 bases). Trimming took 4 bases from V and 3 from J, leaving 10 bases between them. The germline CDR1 and CDR2 sequences are SGHAT and FQNNGV. The CDR3 loop spans 14 amino acids. CDR3 region: CASSSGTTNQPQHF. The CDR3 region has the DNA TGTGCCAGCAGCTCCGGGACAACCAATCAGCCCCAGCATTTT.

The chain links TRBV9 to TRBJ1-4; the D gene is possibly TRBD1 (5 bases). V shed 4 bases and J shed 8 bases, with 18 bases lying between them. The CDR3 is 15 amino acids. The germline CDR1 and CDR2 sequences are SGDLS and YYNGEE. The CDR3 coding sequence is TGTGCCAGCAGCCTCCGGGGCAATGGGAGGGAAAAACTGTTTTTT. Its translation: CASSLRGNGREKLFF.

V is TRBV6-5 and J is TRBJ1-3; D gene ambiguous. Germline V gene sequence: CDR1 MNHEY, CDR2 SVGAGI. V lost 2 bases and J lost 0, with 8 bases in between. This CDR3 is built from 15 residues. The CDR3 region has the DNA TGTGCCAGCAGTTACGGGCAACTCTCTGGAAACACCATATATTTT. Translating gives CASSYGQLSGNTIYF.